Included here is one T cell receptor (beta chain) sequence, with context. TCRdb keeps only in-frame clones here, not all; method: immunoSEQ multiplex PCR. There are over 110,000 clones in the sample; about 83% occur only once, and 1.4% lies in the top ten. The sample comes from a study of cytomegalovirus exposure and HLA in healthy donors. In germline, CDR1 is LGHNT, CDR2 FRNRAP. V dropped 3 bases and J dropped 6; count of bases not matched to a gene: 12. The CDR3 length is 17 residues. The source is a woman aged 25 to 39 in good health and CMV-seronegative. The specimen was PBMCs. The J gene is TRBJ1-5, the V gene TRBV12-5; 9 bases are a match to TRBD1. The CDR3: CASGFRTGEFISQPQHF. Here the CDR3 DNA reads TGTGCTAGTGGTTTTAGGACAGGGGAATTCATAAGTCAGCCCCAGCATTTT.